These 32 T cell receptor beta chains originate from one sample sequenced in a study of blood T cell repertoires in COVID-19. Assay: immunoSEQ multiplex PCR; the TCRdb copy retains only in-frame clones and omits some. The data hold about 160,000 clones, with over 80% observed a single time. The sequencing input was peripheral blood. Receptors were obtained from a woman aged 60-70 years with acute or convalescent COVID-19.

The chain recombines TRBV9 with TRBJ2-1, with TRBD2 identical over 7 bases. J lost 9 bases, V lost 4 bases, and 22 bases had no gene match. Per the germline V gene, CDR1 is SGDLS and CDR2 is YYNGEE. This CDR3 comprises 18 residues. The CDR3 reads CASSLGPGTRTRESEQFF. CDR3 coding DNA: TGTGCCAGCAGCTTGGGGCCGGGAACCCGGACTAGGGAGAGTGAGCAGTTCTTC.

The chain combines TRBV27 with TRBJ1-3; D is possibly TRBD1 (5 bases). Trimming took off 4 bases at V and 2 bases at J, with 12 bases between the two ends. The CDR3 sequence is 15 residues long. Germline V lookup: CDR1 MNHEY, CDR2 SMNVEV (reference sequence). Here the CDR3 reads CASSSHRNPGNTIYF. CDR3 sequence (DNA): TGTGCCAGCAGTTCCCACAGGAACCCTGGAAACACCATATATTTT.

The chain recombines TRBV7-9 with TRBJ1-1; D perhaps matches TRBD1 (6 bases). The CDR3 covers 17 residues. Trimming left V 5 bases short and J 1 base short, with 20 bases between. Germline CDR1 SEHNR, CDR2 FQNEAQ (reference sequence). DNA for the CDR3: TGTGCCAGCAGCCCTCGGACAGTACAGAAGGGGAACACTGAAGCTTTCTTT. The encoded protein is CASSPRTVQKGNTEAFF.

The chain recombines TRBV6-2 or TRBV6-3 with TRBJ2-1; 8 nucleotides line up with TRBD2. Germline CDR1 and CDR2: MNHEY and SVGEGT. This CDR3 spans 19 amino acids. With V trimmed by 2 bases and J by 8 bases, 20 bases remained unmatched. CDR3 sequence (DNA): TGTGCCAGCAGTTACCCGGAAAGCGGGGGCACTCGCAGTAGGGATGAGCAGTTCTTC. Its protein product is CASSYPESGGTRSRDEQFF.

This chain joins TRBV2 and TRBJ1-4, with D hard to call. This CDR3 region has 16 residues. Germline V CDR1 and CDR2: SNHLY, FYNNEI. The ends were cut back, 2 bases at V and 0 bases at J, with 10 bases in the middle. The CDR3 protein is CASSETMTSTNEKLFF. The CDR3 DNA reads as TGTGCCAGCAGTGAAACCATGACTTCAACTAATGAAAAACTGTTTTTT.

The genes are TRBV10-3 and TRBJ2-5; D perhaps matches TRBD2 (8 bases). V dropped 2 bases and J dropped 5 bases, with 15 bases sitting between them. From germline, CDR1 is ENHRY and CDR2 SYGVKD. CDR3 length: 15 amino acids. Here the CDR3 DNA reads TGTGCCATCAGTGAGACGGGAGGGGGCGATGAGACCCAGTACTTC. Its protein is CAISETGGGDETQYF.

This clone was observed once. The CDR3 nucleotides are TGTGCCACCAGCAGAGACAGGGGGCTTAGCAATTCACCCCTCCACTTT. This gives the protein CATSRDRGLSNSPLHF. V usage is TRBV15 and J usage is TRBJ1-6; 8 bases fit TRBD1. CDR1 and CDR2 (germline): LNHNV, YYDKDF (reference sequence). Unmatched junction bases numbered 5, after V lost 0 bases and J lost 7 bases. CDR3 length: 16 amino acids.

The rearrangement joins TRBV6-6 to TRBJ1-1; TRBD1 aligns across 9 bases. The CDR3 is 16 residues long. V dropped 6 bases and J dropped 6; count of bases not matched to a gene: 14. Germline values: CDR1 MNHNY, CDR2 SVGAGI (reference sequence). As DNA, the CDR3 is TGTGCCAGCAGGCGGGCACCGGGACAGGGAATTTCTGAAGCTTTCTTT. Protein sequence: CASRRAPGQGISEAFF.

The chain uses TRBV6-5 and TRBJ2-4; perhaps TRBD1 as D (6 bases). The V and J ends lost 5 bases and 5 bases respectively, with 10 bases between them. Per germline, CDR1 MNHEY and CDR2 SVGAGI. The CDR3 is 13 amino acids. This CDR3 reads CASSPRGQNIQYF. The CDR3 region has the DNA TGTGCCAGCAGTCCCAGGGGCCAAAACATTCAGTACTTC.

The chain recombines TRBV3-1 (or the pseudogene TRBV3-2) with TRBJ1-2, with TRBD1 identical over 10 bases. V was pared by 0 bases and J by 10 bases, with 5 bases of the junction left unmatched. The length of the CDR3 is 14 residues. Germline V gene lookup returns CDR1 LGHDT and CDR2 YNNKEL (reference sequence). The CDR3 here is CASSQDHGTGVYTF. The CDR3 region has the DNA TGTGCCAGCAGCCAAGATCACGGGACAGGGGTCTACACCTTC.

This chain uses TRBV25-1 with TRBJ2-5, with D maybe TRBD2 (7 bases). Germline V gene sequence: CDR1 MGHDK, CDR2 SYGVNS. CDR3 size: 15 residues. The germline V and J ends were trimmed by 5 bases and 5 bases, with 18 bases remaining between them. DNA of the CDR3: TGTGCCAGCAGTCGGGGGGCCCCCGGCTACGAGACCCAGTACTTC. Translated, it gives CASSRGAPGYETQYF.

The V call is TRBV4-3, the J call TRBJ1-1; D unclear. This CDR3 is 14 amino acids long. Germline V gene lookup returns CDR1 LGHNA and CDR2 YSLEER. V was trimmed by 4 bases and J by 0 bases, leaving 9 bases between them. The CDR3 DNA follows: TGCGCCAGCAGCCGCACTTACCTGAACACTGAAGCTTTCTTT. It is translated as CASSRTYLNTEAFF.

The chain recombines TRBV5-1 with TRBJ1-1; 8 bases match TRBD1. The CDR3 is 13 residues long. Germline V CDR1 and CDR2: SGHRS, YFSETQ. Germline trimming cut 5 bases from V and 5 bases from J; bases unmatched to any gene: 5. CDR3 sequence reads: CASRGTGGTEAFF. In nucleotides, the CDR3 is TGCGCCAGCAGGGGGACAGGAGGGACTGAAGCTTTCTTT.

This rearrangement joins TRBV18 to TRBJ2-5; 9 nucleotides align to TRBD2. Losses at the gene ends were 1 base for V and 4 bases for J; bases not matched to a gene: 4. Per the germline V gene, CDR1 is KGHSH and CDR2 is LQKENI. This CDR3 contains 15 residues. In nucleotides, the CDR3 is TGTGCCAGCTCACCACGAACGACTAGCGGAGAGACCCAGTACTTC. This translates into CASSPRTTSGETQYF.

This sequence joins TRBV2 and TRBJ2-3, with 8 bases fitting TRBD1. With 5 bases clipped from V and 2 bases from J, the junction kept 6 bases outside the gene matches. CDR3 size: 15 residues. Germline lookup yields CDR1 SNHLY and CDR2 FYNNEI. CDR3 in DNA: TGTGCCAGCAGTTCACAGGGGGTTGTCACAGATACGCAGTATTTT. Its translation is CASSSQGVVTDTQYF.

The chain uses TRBV5-8 and TRBJ2-7; 7 bases are shared with TRBD1. CDR3 length: 14 amino acids. The germline V gene encodes CDR1 SGHTS and CDR2 YDEGEE. V dropped 3 bases and J dropped 9; count of bases not matched to a gene: 12. In DNA, the CDR3 is TGTGCCAGCAGCTGGGGGCCGGACAGGTTAAGGCAGTACTTC. Its translation is CASSWGPDRLRQYF.

The rearrangement joins TRBV5-1 to TRBJ2-7, with 7 bases lining up with TRBD1. The V and J ends lost 4 bases and 5 bases, in that order; junction bases with no gene match: 9. Per the germline V gene, CDR1 is SGHRS and CDR2 is YFSETQ. CDR3 length: 14 amino acids. The CDR3, as DNA: TGCGCCAGCAGCCACCAGACAGGGAAAGACGAGCAGTACTTC. Its protein product is CASSHQTGKDEQYF. The full variable domain, completed using reference TRBV5-1 and TRBJ2-7, is KAGVTQTPRYLIKTRGQQVTLSCSPISGHRSVSWYQQTPGQGLQFLFEYFSETQRNKGNFPGRFSGRQFSNSRSEMNVSTLELGDSALYLCASSHQTGKDEQYFGPGTRLTVT.

The genes are TRBV18 and TRBJ2-5; D is possibly TRBD1 (6 bases). The CDR3 runs to 14 residues. CDR1 is KGHSH and CDR2 is LQKENI in the germline V gene. Trimming took off 5 bases at V and 4 bases at J, with 14 bases between the two ends. CDR3 DNA sequence: TGTGCCAGCTCAGCCCAAACACAGGGAGAGACCCAGTACTTC. Protein: CASSAQTQGETQYF.

The rearrangement links TRBV6-5 to TRBJ1-2; 7 nucleotides agree with TRBD1. V lost 6 bases and J lost 8; bases outside the gene matches: 9. This CDR3 contains 13 residues. In germline, CDR1 is MNHEY, CDR2 SVGAGI. Here the CDR3 DNA reads TGTGCCAGCAGCCTCGACAGGGCGGGGGGCTACACCTTC. Its translation is CASSLDRAGGYTF.

This sequence joins TRBV25-1 and TRBJ1-3, with 7 bases matching TRBD1. CDR1 and CDR2 (germline): MGHDK, SYGVNS. V shed 1 base and J 2 bases; nucleotides not matched to a gene: 5. The CDR3 is made up of 16 amino acids. CDR3 nucleotide sequence: TGTGCCAGCAGTGAATGGGACAGAGATGCTGGAAACACCATATATTTT. It specifies CASSEWDRDAGNTIYF.

The chain couples TRBV6-6 to TRBJ1-4; 9 bases align to TRBD1. Germline loops: CDR1 MNHNY, CDR2 SVGAGI (reference sequence). The CDR3 consists of 16 residues. Unmatched junction bases numbered 5, after V lost 1 base and J lost 5 bases. For the CDR3, the DNA is TGTGCCAGCAGTTACTTTACAGGGGGCGCGAATGAAAAACTGTTTTTT. It encodes CASSYFTGGANEKLFF.

The gene calls are TRBV6-4 and TRBJ1-6, with TRBD1 matching over 9 bases. The CDR3 runs to 14 residues. J was trimmed by 6 bases and V by 6 bases; bases with no gene match: 3. The V gene's germline CDR1 is MRHNA and CDR2 SNTAGT. CDR3 in amino acids: CASRRTGVNSPLHF. CDR3 coding DNA: TGTGCCAGCAGGCGGACAGGGGTTAATTCACCCCTCCACTTT.

J is TRBJ1-4 and V is TRBV3-1 (or the pseudogene TRBV3-2); D possibly corresponds to TRBD1 (5 bases). The CDR3 has 15 residues. From germline, CDR1 is LGHDT and CDR2 YNNKEL (reference sequence). V was cut by 1 base and J by 4 bases, with 10 bases left in between. The CDR3 nucleotides read TGTGCCAGCAGCCAAGGGCGACAGCGTAATGAAAAACTGTTTTTT. The encoded protein is CASSQGRQRNEKLFF.

This chain uses TRBV19 with TRBJ1-2; perhaps TRBD1 as D (6 bases). V lost 2 bases and J lost 6, with 16 bases in between. CDR3 length: 15 amino acids. Per the germline V gene, CDR1 is LNHDA and CDR2 is SQIVND (reference sequence). CDR3 sequence reads: CASSIRTGTLDGYTF. The DNA of the CDR3 is TGTGCCAGTAGTATACGAACCGGGACACTGGATGGCTACACCTTC.

The J gene is TRBJ1-1, the V gene TRBV7-9; D is perhaps TRBD1 (6 bases). V lost 1 base and J lost 6, with 12 bases in between. CDR1 and CDR2 from the germline V gene are SEHNR and FQNEAQ (reference sequence). The CDR3 has 14 amino acids. CDR3 sequence reads: CASSLVGGAPEAFF. In nucleotides, the CDR3 is TGTGCCAGCAGCTTAGTGGGGGGGGCCCCTGAAGCTTTCTTT.

This chain joins TRBV20-1 and TRBJ1-5; maybe TRBD1 (5 bases). The CDR3 is 14 amino acids. Germline CDR1 DFQATT, CDR2 SNEGSKA (reference sequence). V was pared by 3 bases and J by 3 bases, with 12 bases between. The CDR3 nucleotides read TGCAGTGCTAGTCCAGGACATAACAATCAGCCCCAGCATTTT. Protein sequence: CSASPGHNNQPQHF.

This clone was detected once. This sequence joins TRBV20-1 and TRBJ2-7; 7 nucleotides match TRBD2. Trimming at V came to 3 bases and at J to 7 bases, leaving 15 bases not matched to a gene. There are 15 residues in the CDR3. Germline CDR1 and CDR2: DFQATT and SNEGSKA (reference sequence). CDR3: CSASARGDWGEEQYF. Here the CDR3 DNA reads TGCAGTGCTAGTGCACGGGGGGACTGGGGTGAAGAGCAGTACTTC.

The chain employs TRBV7-2 and TRBJ1-4; D may be TRBD1 (6 bases). Per germline, CDR1 SGHTA and CDR2 FQGNSA. The germline V and J ends were trimmed by 2 bases and 7 bases, with 17 bases remaining between them. The CDR3 loop spans 16 amino acids. In DNA form, the CDR3 reads TGTGCCAGCAGCTTATCGTTACAGGGCCTTGGTGAAAAACTGTTTTTT. It codes for CASSLSLQGLGEKLFF.

The chain carries TRBV5-6 and TRBJ1-4; D possibly corresponds to TRBD1 (6 bases). Trimming pared 4 bases from V and 6 bases from J, leaving 16 bases between. The CDR3 spans 15 residues. The germline gives CDR1 SGHDT, CDR2 YYEEEE. CDR3 loop: CASSKMGQGYEKLFF. CDR3 nucleotide sequence: TGTGCCAGCAGCAAAATGGGGCAGGGGTATGAAAAACTGTTTTTT.

The gene calls are TRBV15 and TRBJ1-5, with D maybe TRBD1 (5 bases). The CDR3 covers 14 residues. Trimming pared 8 bases from V and 1 base from J, leaving 12 bases between. Germline V lookup: CDR1 LNHNV, CDR2 YYDKDF (reference sequence). In DNA form, the CDR3 reads TGTGCCACCTCGGGTAGGGGAAGCAATCAGCCCCAGCATTTT. It yields the protein CATSGRGSNQPQHF.

This clone was recorded only once. This chain uses TRBV7-8 with TRBJ2-1; tentatively, D is TRBD2 (6 bases). The CDR3 consists of 17 residues. V lost 5 bases to trimming and J lost 6 bases, with 23 bases between them. Germline V gene data show CDR1 as SGHVS and CDR2 as FQNEAQ. The CDR3 sequence is CASSIKGLASLLNEQFF. The CDR3 nucleotides read TGTGCCAGCAGCATAAAGGGGCTAGCGTCATTACTCAATGAGCAGTTCTTC.

This clone has a single count. V and J are TRBV24-1 and TRBJ2-2; the match to TRBD1 covers 9 bases. The ends lost 2 bases at V and 7 bases at J; junction bases unmatched: 4. Germline V CDR1 and CDR2: KGHDR, SFDVKD. The CDR3 runs to 15 residues. CDR3 amino acids: CATSDWGQGGGELFF. For the CDR3, the DNA is TGTGCCACCAGTGATTGGGGACAGGGCGGCGGGGAGCTGTTTTTT.